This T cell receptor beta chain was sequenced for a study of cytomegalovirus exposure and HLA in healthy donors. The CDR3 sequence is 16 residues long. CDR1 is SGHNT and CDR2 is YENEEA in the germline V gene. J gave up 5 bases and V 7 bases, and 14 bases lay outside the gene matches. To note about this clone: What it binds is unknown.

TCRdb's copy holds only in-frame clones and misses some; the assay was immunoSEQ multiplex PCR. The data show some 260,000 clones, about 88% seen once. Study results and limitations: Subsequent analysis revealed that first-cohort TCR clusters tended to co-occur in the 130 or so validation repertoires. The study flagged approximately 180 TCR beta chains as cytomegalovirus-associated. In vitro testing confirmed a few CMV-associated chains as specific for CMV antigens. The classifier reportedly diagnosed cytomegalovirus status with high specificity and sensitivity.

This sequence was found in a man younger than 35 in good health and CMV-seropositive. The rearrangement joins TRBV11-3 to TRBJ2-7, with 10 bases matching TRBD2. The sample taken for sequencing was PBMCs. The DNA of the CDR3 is TGTGCCAGCATCAATCTCCTAGCGGGAGCCTCGGACGAGCAGTACTTC. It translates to CASINLLAGASDEQYF.